Following are 29 T cell receptor beta chains from one sample sequenced in a study of T cell changes during pregnancy in multiple sclerosis. The assay was immunoSEQ multiplex PCR, and TCRdb's table has in-frame clones only and misses some. The sample shows tens of thousands of clones, about 93% of them seen only once. Source: CD4+ T cells from peripheral blood mononuclear cells, taken after pregnancy. These receptors all come from a female donor with multiple sclerosis, enrolled in a pregnancy study.

The rearrangement joins TRBV7-9 to TRBJ2-2, with 9 nucleotides matching TRBD2. Germline lookup yields CDR1 SEHNR and CDR2 FQNEAQ (reference sequence). The CDR3 covers 15 residues. The junction had 4 bases not matched to a gene; V was cut back by 7 bases and J by 1 base. CDR3 sequence: CASTTSGQNTGELFF. The CDR3 region has the DNA TGTGCCAGCACCACTAGCGGGCAGAACACCGGGGAGCTGTTTTTT.

CDR3 protein: CASSALLQGGSQFF. The CDR3 DNA sequence: TGTGCCAGCAGCGCCCTACTACAGGGGGGGAGCCAGTTCTTC. V gene TRBV9 combines with J gene TRBJ2-1, with D perhaps matching TRBD1 (8 bases). The CDR3 length is 14 residues. With 3 bases removed from V and 13 bases from J, the gap between germline ends came to 20 bases. Per the germline V gene, CDR1 is SGDLS and CDR2 is YYNGEE. Together with reference TRBV9 and TRBJ2-1, the CDR3 gives the full variable domain: DSGVTQTPKHLITATGQRVTLRCSPRSGDLSVYWYQQSLDQGLQFLIQYYNGEERAKGNILERFSAQQFPDLHSELNLSSLELGDSALYFCASSALLQGGSQFFGPGTRLTVL.

V and J are TRBV19 and TRBJ1-5; D may be TRBD1 (6 bases). The V gene lost 8 bases and the J gene lost 6 bases, with 14 bases spanning the gap. CDR1 is LNHDA and CDR2 is SQIVND in the germline V gene (reference sequence). The CDR3 consists of 13 residues. The CDR3 is CASRYGTSQPQHF. Here the CDR3 DNA reads TGTGCCAGTCGTTATGGGACAAGTCAGCCCCAGCATTTT.

The chain joins TRBV4-1 to TRBJ1-2; perhaps TRBD1 as D (6 bases). The CDR3 runs 15 residues. Germline CDR1 reads MGHRA; CDR2 reads YSYEKL. V lost 7 bases and J lost 3, with 18 bases in between. CDR3 nucleotides: TGCGCCAGCAACCATGTCGGAGGGGGGGACTATGGCTACACCTTC. Translating gives CASNHVGGGDYGYTF.

This clone has only a few counts. This CDR3 reads CAWSVRGPGTEAFF. CDR3 nucleotides: TGTGCCTGGAGTGTAAGGGGGCCGGGCACTGAAGCTTTCTTT. The genes are TRBV30 and TRBJ1-1, with 7 bases identical to TRBD1. This CDR3 is 14 amino acids long. The germline gives CDR1 GTSNPN, CDR2 SVGIG (reference sequence). The junction had 5 bases not matched to a gene; V was cut back by 0 bases and J by 4 bases.

The sample holds one count of this clone. V is TRBV5-4 and J is TRBJ2-5; D call uncertain. V shed 4 bases and J shed 2 bases, with 12 bases lying between them. Germline lookup yields CDR1 SGHNT and CDR2 YYREEE (reference sequence). CDR3 size: 14 residues. Here the CDR3 reads CASSPGSRQETQYF. The CDR3, as DNA: TGTGCCAGCAGCCCCGGGTCCAGACAAGAGACCCAGTACTTC.

The chain couples TRBV19 to TRBJ1-4, with D tentatively TRBD1 (5 bases). The CDR3 extends over 15 amino acids. Germline V lookup: CDR1 LNHDA, CDR2 SQIVND (reference sequence). The germline V and J ends were trimmed by 9 bases and 2 bases, with 16 bases remaining between them. The CDR3 protein is CASASSGWTNEKLFF. CDR3 coding DNA: TGTGCCAGCGCGTCTTCAGGGTGGACTAATGAAAAACTGTTTTTT.

This clone was seen only once. The chain uses TRBV19 and TRBJ2-3, with TRBD2 matching 10 bases. V shed 5 bases, J shed 4 bases, and the junction held 6 bases outside the gene matches. This CDR3 has 15 residues. CDR1 and CDR2 (germline): LNHDA, SQIVND (reference sequence). The CDR3 DNA reads TGTGCCAGTAGTTTGTCTAGCGGGAGCGCAGATACGCAGTATTTT. Protein product: CASSLSSGSADTQYF.

This chain uses TRBV28 with TRBJ2-7; tentative D call: TRBD2 (6 bases). With 7 bases removed from V and 5 bases from J, the gap between germline ends came to 18 bases. The CDR3 has 14 amino acids. Per the germline V gene, CDR1 is MDHEN and CDR2 is SYDVKM. The CDR3 DNA sequence: TGTGCCAGCAAAGTTGGGGGGACCGGTCACGAGCAGTACTTC. Translation: CASKVGGTGHEQYF.

This clone was picked up one time. The CDR3 protein is CASSLDRSSYNEQFF. The DNA for the CDR3 is TGTGCCAGCAGTTTAGACAGGAGCTCCTACAATGAGCAGTTCTTC. The genes are TRBV6-6 and TRBJ2-1, with a weak D call TRBD1 (6 bases). V was trimmed by 4 bases and J by 0 bases, leaving 10 bases between them. The CDR3 length is 15 residues. Germline V gene data show CDR1 as MNHNY and CDR2 as SVGAGI (reference sequence).

The V gene is TRBV5-4, the J gene TRBJ2-1; 8 nucleotides line up with TRBD2. The CDR3 length is 16 residues. V was pared by 0 bases and J by 1 base, with 3 bases of the junction left unmatched. In germline, CDR1 is SGHNT, CDR2 YYREEE (reference sequence). The CDR3 sequence is CASSLVGRGSYNEQFF. CDR3 DNA sequence: TGTGCCAGCAGCTTGGTCGGGAGGGGGTCCTACAATGAGCAGTTCTTC. The whole variable domain, filled in from reference TRBV5-4 and TRBJ2-1, reads ETGVTQSPTHLIKTRGQQVTLRCSSQSGHNTVSWYQQALGQGPQFIFQYYREEENGRGNFPPRFSGLQFPNYSSELNVNALELDDSALYLCASSLVGRGSYNEQFFGPGTRLTVL.

V and J are TRBV27 and TRBJ1-1; D might be TRBD1 (6 bases). Trimming pared 6 bases from V and 1 base from J, leaving 12 bases between. This CDR3 has 14 residues. Germline V gives CDR1 MNHEY, CDR2 SMNVEV (reference sequence). The CDR3 region has the DNA TGTGCCAGCAGCCCGGCGACAGGGAACACTGAAGCTTTCTTT. This encodes CASSPATGNTEAFF.

J is TRBJ2-5 and V is TRBV30; D is perhaps TRBD2 (6 bases). This CDR3 has 13 amino acids. Trimming removed 7 bases from V and 3 bases from J, with 15 bases in between. The V gene's germline CDR1 is GTSNPN and CDR2 SVGIG (reference sequence). CDR3 sequence reads: CASTGTAKETQYF. The CDR3 DNA sequence: TGTGCCTCGACCGGGACTGCGAAAGAGACCCAGTACTTC. Full variable domain (rest looked up from reference TRBV30 and TRBJ2-5): SQTIHQWPATLVQPVGSPLSLECTVEGTSNPNLYWYRQAAGRGLQLLFYSVGIGQISSEVPQNLSASRPQDRQFILSSKKLLLSDSGFYLCASTGTAKETQYFGPGTRLLVL.

This chain uses TRBV6-5 with TRBJ2-1, with 7 bases fitting TRBD2. Looked up from germline, CDR1 is MNHEY and CDR2 is SVGAGI. Trimming cost V 6 bases and J 0 bases; bases outside gene matches: 5. This CDR3 comprises 15 residues. The CDR3 region has the DNA TGTGCCAGCAGCTTAAGCGGGGCCTCCTACAATGAGCAGTTCTTC. Encoded protein: CASSLSGASYNEQFF.

This chain links TRBV5-6 with TRBJ1-1; possible D gene TRBD1, 5 bases. This CDR3 has 16 amino acids. Per germline, CDR1 SGHDT and CDR2 YYEEEE. V gave up 3 bases and J gave up 0 bases, with 15 bases separating them. As DNA, the CDR3 is TGTGCCAGCAGCTCAGGGTTTTTGGACATGAACACTGAAGCTTTCTTT. Its translation: CASSSGFLDMNTEAFF.

The V gene is TRBV27, the J gene TRBJ2-3; 9 nucleotides align to TRBD1. Germline lookup yields CDR1 MNHEY and CDR2 SMNVEV (reference sequence). The trim removed 6 bases at V and 0 bases at J, leaving 19 bases unmatched. There are 20 residues in the CDR3. The CDR3 nucleotides read TGTGCCAGCAGGACCTTTCTGGACAGGGGATTGGATTCTAGCACAGATACGCAGTATTTT. Translating it yields CASRTFLDRGLDSSTDTQYF.

The rearrangement links TRBV2 to TRBJ2-2, with unresolved D. CDR1 SNHLY and CDR2 FYNNEI come from the germline V gene. The CDR3 is made up of 11 amino acids. V was pared by 6 bases and J by 3 bases, with 2 bases between. For the CDR3, the DNA is TGTGCCAGCAGCTACACCGGGGAGCTGTTTTTT. Encoded protein: CASSYTGELFF.

This clone has just one count. The V gene is TRBV7-8, the J gene TRBJ1-4; D possibly corresponds to TRBD1 (6 bases). The CDR3 spans 17 residues. V dropped 1 base and J dropped 3 bases, with 15 bases sitting between them. CDR1 is SGHVS and CDR2 is FQNEAQ in the germline V gene. This CDR3 reads CASSLGPGGASNEKLFF. The DNA of the CDR3 is TGTGCCAGCAGCTTAGGCCCGGGGGGGGCCTCTAATGAAAAACTGTTTTTT.

The chain combines TRBV19 with TRBJ1-5, with 8 positions matching TRBD1. Per the germline V gene, CDR1 is LNHDA and CDR2 is SQIVND (reference sequence). The CDR3 spans 14 residues. The J segment lost 2 bases and the V segment lost 5 bases, leaving 2 bases of the junction unmatched. For the CDR3, the DNA is TGTGCCAGTAGTCAGACAGGGGGCAATCAGCCCCAGCATTTT. This encodes CASSQTGGNQPQHF.

This clone has a single count. V and J are TRBV19 and TRBJ1-5; 7 nucleotides align to TRBD1. The CDR3 is 14 residues long. Looked up from germline, CDR1 is LNHDA and CDR2 is SQIVND (reference sequence). Trimming cost V 4 bases and J 2 bases; bases outside gene matches: 2. In nucleotides, the CDR3 is TGTGCCAGTAGTACCGACAGGGGCAATCAGCCCCAGCATTTT. It translates to CASSTDRGNQPQHF. Together with reference TRBV19 and TRBJ1-5, the CDR3 gives the full variable domain: DGGITQSPKYLFRKEGQNVTLSCEQNLNHDAMYWYRQDPGQGLRLIYYSQIVNDFQKGDIAEGYSVSREKKESFPLTVTSAQKNPTAFYLCASSTDRGNQPQHFGDGTRLSIL.

About this clone itself: Additional DNA sequences in this sample encode the identical CDR3. The chain uses TRBV18 and TRBJ2-5; no reliable D call. Germline lookup yields CDR1 KGHSH and CDR2 LQKENI. CDR3 size: 12 residues. Trimming took off 5 bases at V and 0 bases at J, with 4 bases between the two ends. The CDR3 is CASSSYQETQYF. CDR3 in DNA: TGTGCCAGCTCATCCTACCAAGAGACCCAGTACTTC.

The V and J genes are TRBV18 and TRBJ1-1; D is undetermined. Germline V gene lookup returns CDR1 KGHSH and CDR2 LQKENI. The CDR3 runs to 13 residues. With 3 bases removed from V and 1 base from J, the gap between germline ends came to 6 bases. CDR3 bases: TGTGCCAGCTCACCCAACTCGAACACTGAAGCTTTCTTT. This encodes CASSPNSNTEAFF.

J is TRBJ2-3 and V is TRBV4-2, with TRBD2 identical over 14 bases. The J segment lost 4 bases and the V segment lost 1 base, leaving 4 bases of the junction unmatched. Germline CDR1 reads LGHNA; CDR2 reads YNFKEQ. This CDR3 has 17 residues. CDR3 residues: CASSQVGLAGGPDTQYF. In DNA form, the CDR3 reads TGTGCCAGCAGCCAAGTAGGACTAGCGGGAGGACCAGATACGCAGTATTTT.

The rearrangement uses TRBV9 and TRBJ2-3; 7 bases match TRBD2. CDR3 length: 15 residues. The J segment lost 10 bases and the V segment lost 0 bases, leaving 11 bases of the junction unmatched. Germline-derived CDR1 and CDR2 are SGDLS and YYNGEE. The CDR3 loop reads CASSVGGSGKVAQYF. DNA of the CDR3: TGTGCCAGCAGCGTAGGTGGGAGCGGGAAAGTCGCGCAGTATTTT.

This chain joins TRBV4-1 and TRBJ1-2; TRBD1 is a possible D gene (5 bases). Germline values: CDR1 MGHRA, CDR2 YSYEKL. The CDR3 spans 16 residues. The V gene lost 1 base and the J gene lost 2 bases, with 14 bases spanning the gap. Here the CDR3 DNA reads TGCGCCAGCAGCCAAGCCGACACGCCAGGGAACTATGGCTACACCTTC. This gives the protein CASSQADTPGNYGYTF.

The sample holds one count of this clone. The J gene is TRBJ2-1, the V gene TRBV19, with D unresolved. Germline V gene sequence: CDR1 LNHDA, CDR2 SQIVND (reference sequence). V dropped 6 bases and J dropped 0 bases, with 12 bases sitting between them. The CDR3 is made up of 15 amino acids. Here the CDR3 reads CASSPVDSSYNEQFF. The CDR3 coding sequence is TGTGCCAGTAGCCCCGTTGATAGCTCCTACAATGAGCAGTTCTTC.

This chain connects TRBV6-5 to TRBJ1-5; 7 nucleotides match TRBD1. Germline CDR1 reads MNHEY; CDR2 reads SVGAGI. The CDR3 has 14 amino acids. The V gene end was trimmed by 5 bases and the J gene end by 5 bases; junction bases not matched to a gene: 6. CDR3: CASSPRQGYQPQHF. DNA for the CDR3: TGTGCCAGCAGTCCCCGACAGGGATATCAGCCCCAGCATTTT.

The DNA of the CDR3 is TGTGCCTGGAGTGTTAGCGGGATCGGGGAGCTGTTTTTT. It yields the protein CAWSVSGIGELFF. The gene calls are TRBV30 and TRBJ2-2; 8 bases line up with TRBD2. The CDR3 has 13 amino acids. V lost 0 bases to trimming and J lost 7 bases; unmatched junction nucleotides: 1. CDR1 is GTSNPN and CDR2 is SVGIG in the germline V gene (reference sequence).

The chain has TRBV5-1 and TRBJ1-2; 7 nucleotides agree with TRBD1. This CDR3 comprises 14 residues. Germline V gene lookup returns CDR1 SGHRS and CDR2 YFSETQ. Trimming cost V 6 bases and J 0 bases; bases outside gene matches: 5. The CDR3 DNA sequence: TGCGCCAGCAACCGAGGGGGCCCTAACTATGGCTACACCTTC. It yields the protein CASNRGGPNYGYTF.